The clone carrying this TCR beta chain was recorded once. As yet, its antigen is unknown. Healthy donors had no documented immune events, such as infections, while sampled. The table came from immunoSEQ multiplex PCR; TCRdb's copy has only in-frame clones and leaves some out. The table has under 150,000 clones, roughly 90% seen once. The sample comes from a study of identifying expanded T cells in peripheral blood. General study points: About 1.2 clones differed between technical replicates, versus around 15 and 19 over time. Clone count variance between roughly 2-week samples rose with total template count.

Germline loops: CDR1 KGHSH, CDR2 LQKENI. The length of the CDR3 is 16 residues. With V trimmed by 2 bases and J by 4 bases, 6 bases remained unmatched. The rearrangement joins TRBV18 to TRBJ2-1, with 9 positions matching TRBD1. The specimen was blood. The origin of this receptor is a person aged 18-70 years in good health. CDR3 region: CASSPSRQGGYNEQFF. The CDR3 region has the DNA TGTGCCAGCTCACCATCGAGACAGGGGGGTTACAATGAGCAGTTCTTC.